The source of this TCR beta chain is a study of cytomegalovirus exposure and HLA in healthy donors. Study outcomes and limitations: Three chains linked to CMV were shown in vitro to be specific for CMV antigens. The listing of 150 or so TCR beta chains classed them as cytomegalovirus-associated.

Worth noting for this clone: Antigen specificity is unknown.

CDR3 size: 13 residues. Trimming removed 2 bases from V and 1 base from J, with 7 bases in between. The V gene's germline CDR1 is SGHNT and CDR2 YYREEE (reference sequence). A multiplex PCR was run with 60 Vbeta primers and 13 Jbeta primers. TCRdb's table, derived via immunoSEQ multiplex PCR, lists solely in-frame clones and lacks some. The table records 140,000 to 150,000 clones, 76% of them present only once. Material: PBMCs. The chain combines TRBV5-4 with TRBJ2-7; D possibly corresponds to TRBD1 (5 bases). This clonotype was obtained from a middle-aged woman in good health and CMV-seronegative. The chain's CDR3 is CASSLQESYEQYF. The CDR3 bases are TGTGCCAGCAGCTTACAGGAGTCCTACGAGCAGTACTTC.